Below, one TCR beta chain is given with its context. What it binds is not known. This table comes from immunoSEQ multiplex PCR, and its TCRdb copy is limited to in-frame clones, with some not included. Altogether about 100,000 clones are present, approximately 90% being singletons, with the ten largest covering 5%. This CDR3 has 15 amino acids. V lost 5 bases to trimming and J lost 4 bases, with 18 bases between them. CDR1 and CDR2 from the germline V gene are SGHDT and YYEEEE. The sample comes from a study of T cell responses to AZD1222 COVID-19 vaccine. Whole-study findings and limits: Repertoire sampling occurred only after the peak T cell response.

The TCR was taken from an adult in good health. The material sequenced was peripheral blood, taken on day 0 of AZD1222 vaccination. This chain uses TRBV5-6 with TRBJ1-2; unclear D gene. CDR3 bases: TGTGCCAGCAGTAATTCTTGGGGTTTCGCCTATGGCTACACCTTC. Protein product: CASSNSWGFAYGYTF.